This T cell receptor beta chain was captured in a study of cytomegalovirus exposure and HLA in healthy donors. About the research overall: From HLA-typed donors, an early data release held about 85 million unique TCRs. Study conclusions and caveats: Being productive about 87% or about 30% of the time was typical of most TCR beta V segments in an earlier analysis.

Remarks on this clone: Its antigen is as yet unknown.

The PCR was carried out with 60 Vbeta primers and 13 Jbeta primers. Libraries were prepared by immunoSEQ multiplex PCR; TCRdb keeps only in-frame clonotypes and omits some of them. The sample holds some 99,000 clones, 65% to 90% seen once. Germline CDR1 MRHNA, CDR2 SNTAGT. The CDR3 contains 14 residues. The V gene lost 7 bases and the J gene lost 0 bases, with 10 bases spanning the gap. Material for sequencing was PBMCs. The receptor's source is a woman aged 25 to 45 in good health and CMV-seronegative. The rearrangement joins TRBV6-4 to TRBJ2-1, with D possibly being TRBD1 (6 bases). CDR3 sequence reads: CASKGESSYNEQFF. The CDR3 DNA reads TGTGCCAGCAAGGGGGAGAGCTCCTACAATGAGCAGTTCTTC.